The TCR beta chain described here comes from a study of blood T cell repertoires in COVID-19. The trim removed 4 bases at V and 0 bases at J, leaving 7 bases unmatched. Germline V CDR1 and CDR2: SGHRS, YFSETQ. The CDR3 runs to 17 residues. The data were produced by immunoSEQ multiplex PCR, yet TCRdb's version contains in-frame clones alone and is incomplete. This table has about 160,000 clones, approximately 82% appearing once. The TCR sequence derives from a woman aged 80 or over with active or convalescent COVID-19. Source material: peripheral blood. The chain recombines TRBV5-1 with TRBJ2-7, with TRBD2 matching over 13 bases. CDR3 sequence (DNA): TGCGCCAGCAGCACGAGGACTAGCGGGAGCAGCTCCTACGAGCAGTACTTC. Its protein product is CASSTRTSGSSSYEQYF.